In this sample, the clone carrying this T cell receptor beta chain turned up a few times. This entry comes from a study of type 1 and type 2 diabetes patients. Study details: Donors were type 1 diabetes, type 2 diabetes, or nondiabetic controls.

The PCR template was genomic DNA. The TCR beta CDR3 region was amplified using 30 forward and 13 reverse primers. Using its own MiXCR run on the multiplex PCR reads, TCRdb lists one record per CDR3 protein. The sample lists 250,000 or so distinct CDR3 sequences; more than 40% were seen once. Trimming left V 3 bases short and J 4 bases short, with 12 bases between. Germline-derived CDR1 and CDR2 are MNHEY and SMNVEV (reference sequence). This CDR3 contains 15 residues. This chain uses TRBV27 with TRBJ2-2; D is unresolved. Specimen: peripheral blood mononuclear cells (PBMCs). The TCR originated in a man younger than 35 with type 2 diabetes. In DNA, the CDR3 is TGTGCCAGCAGTTTGGGTAAAGGTTCCACCGGGGAGCTGTTTTTT. This translates into CASSLGKGSTGELFF.